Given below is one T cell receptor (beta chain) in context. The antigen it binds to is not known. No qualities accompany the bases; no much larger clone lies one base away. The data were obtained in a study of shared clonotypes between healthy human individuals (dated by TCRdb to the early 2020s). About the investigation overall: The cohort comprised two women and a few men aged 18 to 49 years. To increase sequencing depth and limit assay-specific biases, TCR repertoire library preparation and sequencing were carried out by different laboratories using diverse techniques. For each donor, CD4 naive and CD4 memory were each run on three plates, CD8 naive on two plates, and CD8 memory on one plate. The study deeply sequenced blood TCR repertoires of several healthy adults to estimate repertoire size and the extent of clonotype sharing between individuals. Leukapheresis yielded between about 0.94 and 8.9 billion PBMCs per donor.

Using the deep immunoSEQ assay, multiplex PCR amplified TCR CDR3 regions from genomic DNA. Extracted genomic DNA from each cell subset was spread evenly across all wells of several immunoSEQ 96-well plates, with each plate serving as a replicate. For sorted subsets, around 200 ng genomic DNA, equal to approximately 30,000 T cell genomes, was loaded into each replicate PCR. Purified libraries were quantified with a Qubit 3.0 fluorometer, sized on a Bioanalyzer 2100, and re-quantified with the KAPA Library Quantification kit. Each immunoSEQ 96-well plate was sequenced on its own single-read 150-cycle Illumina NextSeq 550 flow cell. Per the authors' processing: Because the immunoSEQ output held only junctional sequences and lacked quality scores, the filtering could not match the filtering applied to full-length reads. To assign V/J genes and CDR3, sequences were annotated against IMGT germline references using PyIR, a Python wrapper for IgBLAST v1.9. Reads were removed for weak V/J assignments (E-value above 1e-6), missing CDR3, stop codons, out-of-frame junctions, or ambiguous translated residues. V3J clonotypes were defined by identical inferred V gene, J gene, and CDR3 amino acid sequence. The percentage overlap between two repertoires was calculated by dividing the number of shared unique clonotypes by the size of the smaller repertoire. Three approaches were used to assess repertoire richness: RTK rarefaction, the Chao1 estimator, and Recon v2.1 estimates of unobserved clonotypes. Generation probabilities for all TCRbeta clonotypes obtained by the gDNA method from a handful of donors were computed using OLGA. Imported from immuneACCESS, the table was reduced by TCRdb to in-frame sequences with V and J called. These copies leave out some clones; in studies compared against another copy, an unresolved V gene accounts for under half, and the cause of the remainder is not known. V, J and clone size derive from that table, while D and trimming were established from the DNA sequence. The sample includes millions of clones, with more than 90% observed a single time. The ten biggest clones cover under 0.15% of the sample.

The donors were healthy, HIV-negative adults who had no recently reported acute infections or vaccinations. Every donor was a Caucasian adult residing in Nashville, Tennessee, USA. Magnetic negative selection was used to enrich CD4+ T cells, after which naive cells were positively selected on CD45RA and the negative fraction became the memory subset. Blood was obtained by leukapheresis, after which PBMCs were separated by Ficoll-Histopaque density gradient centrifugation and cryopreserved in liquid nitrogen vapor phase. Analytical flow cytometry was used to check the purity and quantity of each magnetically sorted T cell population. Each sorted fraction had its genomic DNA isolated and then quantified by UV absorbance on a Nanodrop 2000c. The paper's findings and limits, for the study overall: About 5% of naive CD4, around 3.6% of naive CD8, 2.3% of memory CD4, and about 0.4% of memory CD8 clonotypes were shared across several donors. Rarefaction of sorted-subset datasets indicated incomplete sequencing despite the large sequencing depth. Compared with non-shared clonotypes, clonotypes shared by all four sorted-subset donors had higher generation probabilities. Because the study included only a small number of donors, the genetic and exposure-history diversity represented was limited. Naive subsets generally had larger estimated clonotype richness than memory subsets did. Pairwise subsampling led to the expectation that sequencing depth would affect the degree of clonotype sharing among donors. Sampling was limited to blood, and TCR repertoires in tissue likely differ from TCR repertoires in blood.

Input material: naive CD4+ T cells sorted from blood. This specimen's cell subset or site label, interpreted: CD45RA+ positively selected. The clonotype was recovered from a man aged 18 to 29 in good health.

The nucleotides read TGTGCCAGCAGAGGGACTAGTGATACAGATACGCAGTATTTT. It encodes CASRGTSDTDTQYF. In this chain, TRBV6-5 is recombined with TRBJ2-3; 8 middle bases align to TRBD2. Trimming removed 6 bases from V and 3 bases from J; the gene matches leave 5 bases unexplained. Taken from cysteine to phenylalanine, the CDR3 has 14 residues. Only the CDR3 part of the read is kept: 42 bases, read in frame from the first base. From a lookup of the germline V gene, CDR1 and CDR2 are MNHEY and SVGAGI.